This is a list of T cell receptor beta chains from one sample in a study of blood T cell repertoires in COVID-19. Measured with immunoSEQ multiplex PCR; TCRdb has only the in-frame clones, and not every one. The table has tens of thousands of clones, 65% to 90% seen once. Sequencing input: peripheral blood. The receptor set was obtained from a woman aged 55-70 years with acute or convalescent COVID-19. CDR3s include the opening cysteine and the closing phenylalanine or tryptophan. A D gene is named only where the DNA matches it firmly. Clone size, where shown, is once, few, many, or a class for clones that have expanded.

cdr3_nt: TGTGCCAGCTCGAGCGTGGGACAGGGGGCTTTCACTGAAGCTTTCTTT
cdr3_aa: CASSSVGQGAFTEAFF
j_call: TRBJ1-1
v_call: TRBV28
clone_size: .
d_call: TRBD1

cdr3_nt: TGTGCCAGCAGCCAATTTAGCTCTGGAAACACCATATATTTT
cdr3_aa: CASSQFSSGNTIYF
j_call: TRBJ1-3
v_call: TRBV3-1/TRBV3-2
clone_size: few
d_call: .

cdr3_nt: TGTGCCAGCAGCTTATGGGACAGGGTGTCTGGCTACACCTTC
cdr3_aa: CASSLWDRVSGYTF
j_call: TRBJ1-2
v_call: TRBV7-9
clone_size: .
d_call: TRBD1

cdr3_nt: TGCGCCAGCAGCTTGAGCGACAGCCTCTATGGCTACACCTTC
cdr3_aa: CASSLSDSLYGYTF
j_call: TRBJ1-2
v_call: TRBV5-1
clone_size: .
d_call: .

cdr3_nt: TGTGCCAGCAGCCAAGGTTCTTGGTCTAGCGGGAAACATGAGCAGTTCTTC
cdr3_aa: CASSQGSWSSGKHEQFF
j_call: TRBJ2-1
v_call: TRBV3-1/TRBV3-2
clone_size: .
d_call: TRBD2

cdr3_nt: TGTGCCAGCAGTTTCTCCAGGGGGCGCGGCTATGGCTACACCTTC
cdr3_aa: CASSFSRGRGYGYTF
j_call: TRBJ1-2
v_call: TRBV28
clone_size: .
d_call: TRBD1

cdr3_nt: TGTGCCAGCAGCTTATTGTTCGGGACAGGGAATTCACCCCTCCACTTT
cdr3_aa: CASSLLFGTGNSPLHF
j_call: TRBJ1-6
v_call: TRBV7-2
clone_size: .
d_call: TRBD1

cdr3_nt: TGCAGTGCTAGTGCAACAGGGGGGTCAACCTACGAGCAGTACTTC
cdr3_aa: CSASATGGSTYEQYF
j_call: TRBJ2-7
v_call: TRBV20-1
clone_size: once
d_call: TRBD1

cdr3_nt: TGTGCCAGCAGCGTAGGGAGTAGCGGGTTGAGCACAGATACGCAGTATTTT
cdr3_aa: CASSVGSSGLSTDTQYF
j_call: TRBJ2-3
v_call: TRBV9
clone_size: .
d_call: TRBD2

cdr3_nt: TGTGCCAGCAGCCAAGATTTCCGGGGGGCCCAAGAGACCCAGTACTTC
cdr3_aa: CASSQDFRGAQETQYF
j_call: TRBJ2-5
v_call: TRBV3-1/TRBV3-2
clone_size: .
d_call: .

cdr3_nt: TGTGCCAGTAGCACCACGGGACTAAGAAATGAAAAACTGTTTTTT
cdr3_aa: CASSTTGLRNEKLFF
j_call: TRBJ1-4
v_call: TRBV19
clone_size: .
d_call: .

cdr3_nt: TGTGCCAGCAGCCCTCCGGGGGATCGAACCGGGGAGCTGTTTTTT
cdr3_aa: CASSPPGDRTGELFF
j_call: TRBJ2-2
v_call: TRBV7-9
clone_size: .
d_call: .

cdr3_nt: TGCGCCACCACGACTAGCGGGAGGAAGGGTGAGCAGTTCTTC
cdr3_aa: CATTTSGRKGEQFF
j_call: TRBJ2-1
v_call: TRBV10-2
clone_size: .
d_call: TRBD2

cdr3_nt: TGCGCCAGCAGCCAAGGGCGGGGGTATAATTCACCCCTCCACTTT
cdr3_aa: CASSQGRGYNSPLHF
j_call: TRBJ1-6
v_call: TRBV4-1
clone_size: .
d_call: .

cdr3_nt: TGTGCCAGCAGCTTAGGACAGGGAGGGGTCACTGAAGCTTTCTTT
cdr3_aa: CASSLGQGGVTEAFF
j_call: TRBJ1-1
v_call: TRBV7-3
clone_size: .
d_call: TRBD1

cdr3_nt: TGCAGCGTTGGTGAGACGGGGGCCTACGAGCAGTACTTC
cdr3_aa: CSVGETGAYEQYF
j_call: TRBJ2-7
v_call: TRBV29-1
clone_size: .
d_call: .

cdr3_nt: TGTGCCAGTAGGGGGGGTTCGAACACCGGGGAGCTGTTTTTT
cdr3_aa: CASRGGSNTGELFF
j_call: TRBJ2-2
v_call: TRBV6-5
clone_size: .
d_call: .

cdr3_nt: TGTGCCAGCACCAACACAGATACGCAGTATTTT
cdr3_aa: CASTNTDTQYF
j_call: TRBJ2-3
v_call: TRBV5-5
clone_size: .
d_call: .

cdr3_nt: TGTGCCTGGAGTCCGTACTCGTACGAGCAGTACTTC
cdr3_aa: CAWSPYSYEQYF
j_call: TRBJ2-7
v_call: TRBV30
clone_size: .
d_call: .

cdr3_nt: TGTGCCAGCAGCTTCGAGCGGATCTACAATGAGCAGTTCTTC
cdr3_aa: CASSFERIYNEQFF
j_call: TRBJ2-1
v_call: TRBV5-5
clone_size: .
d_call: .

cdr3_nt: TGTGCCAGCAGCTTAACGCCAGGCCTCTATGGCTACACCTTC
cdr3_aa: CASSLTPGLYGYTF
j_call: TRBJ1-2
v_call: TRBV7-3
clone_size: .
d_call: .

cdr3_nt: TGTGCCAGCGGGCGCGGGGCGAGAAACACTGAAGCTTTCTTT
cdr3_aa: CASGRGARNTEAFF
j_call: TRBJ1-1
v_call: TRBV9
clone_size: .
d_call: .

cdr3_nt: TGTGCCAGTCGGGGACTAGCGGGGGTTACCTACAATGAGCAGTTCTTC
cdr3_aa: CASRGLAGVTYNEQFF
j_call: TRBJ2-1
v_call: TRBV19
clone_size: .
d_call: TRBD2

cdr3_nt: TGTGCCATCAGTGAGTCTAGCGGGAGCGCTGATGAGCAGTTCTTC
cdr3_aa: CAISESSGSADEQFF
j_call: TRBJ2-1
v_call: TRBV10-3
clone_size: .
d_call: TRBD2

cdr3_nt: TGCGCCAGCAGCCGAGGACTAGCGGGGGGAAACACCGGGGAGCTGTTTTTT
cdr3_aa: CASSRGLAGGNTGELFF
j_call: TRBJ2-2
v_call: TRBV4-1
clone_size: few
d_call: TRBD2

cdr3_nt: TGTGCCAGCAGTGAATACAGGGGGCTAGGAGATACTGAAGCTTTCTTT
cdr3_aa: CASSEYRGLGDTEAFF
j_call: TRBJ1-1
v_call: TRBV25-1
clone_size: .
d_call: TRBD1

cdr3_nt: TGTGCCGTCAGGCTGAGCTCTGGAAACACCATATATTTT
cdr3_aa: CAVRLSSGNTIYF
j_call: TRBJ1-3
v_call: TRBV5-8
clone_size: .
d_call: .

cdr3_nt: TGCAGCGCCTTGGGACTAGCAATGGGGACCCAGTACTTC
cdr3_aa: CSALGLAMGTQYF
j_call: TRBJ2-5
v_call: TRBV29-1
clone_size: .
d_call: TRBD2

cdr3_nt: TGTGCCAGCAGCGTAGCTGAAGGTAGCGGGAGGGCCGTCGATGAGCAGTTCTTC
cdr3_aa: CASSVAEGSGRAVDEQFF
j_call: TRBJ2-1
v_call: TRBV9
clone_size: .
d_call: TRBD2

cdr3_nt: TGTGCCAGCAGCGGGGCGTATTACGGAAACACCATATATTTT
cdr3_aa: CASSGAYYGNTIYF
j_call: TRBJ1-3
v_call: TRBV3-1/TRBV3-2
clone_size: once
d_call: .

cdr3_nt: TGTGCCAGCAGCACAGACAGGGCGGGAGAGACCCAGTACTTC
cdr3_aa: CASSTDRAGETQYF
j_call: TRBJ2-5
v_call: TRBV7-9
clone_size: .
d_call: TRBD1

cdr3_nt: TGCAGTGCTAGTCTCGGCAGGGGTATGGGTCAGCCCCAGCATTTT
cdr3_aa: CSASLGRGMGQPQHF
j_call: TRBJ1-5
v_call: TRBV20-1
clone_size: .
d_call: .

cdr3_nt: TGTGCCAGCAGCTGGGGGACAGGGGGCGTTACTGAAGCTTTCTTT
cdr3_aa: CASSWGTGGVTEAFF
j_call: TRBJ1-1
v_call: TRBV11-2
clone_size: .
d_call: TRBD1

cdr3_nt: TGTGCCTGGAGTGTACAGGGTTGGCAGGGCTACACCTTC
cdr3_aa: CAWSVQGWQGYTF
j_call: TRBJ1-2
v_call: TRBV30
clone_size: .
d_call: .

cdr3_nt: TGTGCCAGCAGTTACGATGGGCGAAGGCAGCCCCAGCATTTT
cdr3_aa: CASSYDGRRQPQHF
j_call: TRBJ1-5
v_call: TRBV6-2/TRBV6-3
clone_size: .
d_call: .

cdr3_nt: TGTGCCAGCACACCCTCGCGGACCGGGGAGCTGTTTTTT
cdr3_aa: CASTPSRTGELFF
j_call: TRBJ2-2
v_call: TRBV6-5
clone_size: .
d_call: .

cdr3_nt: TGTGCCAGCAGTTCAGTTAGGGGCGAGCAGTACTTC
cdr3_aa: CASSSVRGEQYF
j_call: TRBJ2-7
v_call: TRBV7-8
clone_size: .
d_call: .

cdr3_nt: TGTGCCAGCAGTTTCGTACAGAACACTGAAGCTTTCTTT
cdr3_aa: CASSFVQNTEAFF
j_call: TRBJ1-1
v_call: TRBV12-3/TRBV12-4
clone_size: once
d_call: .

cdr3_nt: TGCGCCAGCAGCCGGGACAGGGACACTGAAGCTTTCTTT
cdr3_aa: CASSRDRDTEAFF
j_call: TRBJ1-1
v_call: TRBV5-1
clone_size: .
d_call: TRBD1

cdr3_nt: TGTGCCACCACGAGGGCGGGAAAGGGGTATGGCTACACCTTC
cdr3_aa: CATTRAGKGYGYTF
j_call: TRBJ1-2
v_call: TRBV19
clone_size: .
d_call: .

cdr3_nt: TGTGCCAGCAGCAAGTCCCGTGGTAGCGGGAGTACCTACAATGAGCAGTTCTTC
cdr3_aa: CASSKSRGSGSTYNEQFF
j_call: TRBJ2-1
v_call: TRBV21-1
clone_size: .
d_call: .

cdr3_nt: TGTGCCAGCAGCCGACAGGGGGCAGCTGGAAACACCATATATTTT
cdr3_aa: CASSRQGAAGNTIYF
j_call: TRBJ1-3
v_call: TRBV7-6
clone_size: .
d_call: TRBD1

cdr3_nt: TGTGCCAGCAGCCAAGCGGTTCACAGCGGCTACGAGCAGTACTTC
cdr3_aa: CASSQAVHSGYEQYF
j_call: TRBJ2-7
v_call: TRBV3-1/TRBV3-2
clone_size: .
d_call: .

cdr3_nt: TGTGCCAGCAGCTCCTCACGGCTAGCGGAGTCCTACGAGCAGTACTTC
cdr3_aa: CASSSSRLAESYEQYF
j_call: TRBJ2-7
v_call: TRBV11-2
clone_size: .
d_call: TRBD2

cdr3_nt: TGTGCTTCGACGGGGGGGTATGGCTACACCTTC
cdr3_aa: CASTGGYGYTF
j_call: TRBJ1-2
v_call: TRBV25-1
clone_size: .
d_call: .

cdr3_nt: TGTGCCAGCAGTCAAGGACAGGGGGAGCTGTTTTTT
cdr3_aa: CASSQGQGELFF
j_call: TRBJ2-2
v_call: TRBV28
clone_size: .
d_call: .

cdr3_nt: TGTGCCAGTAGTACCCGACAGGGGTCCTATGGCTACACCTTC
cdr3_aa: CASSTRQGSYGYTF
j_call: TRBJ1-2
v_call: TRBV19
clone_size: .
d_call: TRBD1

cdr3_nt: TGTGCCAGTAGCGAACAGGGGATGAACACTGAAGCTTTCTTT
cdr3_aa: CASSEQGMNTEAFF
j_call: TRBJ1-1
v_call: TRBV19
clone_size: .
d_call: TRBD1

cdr3_nt: TGTGCCAGCAGCTCCCCGGGACAGGGAATCGGCACTGAAGCTTTCTTT
cdr3_aa: CASSSPGQGIGTEAFF
j_call: TRBJ1-1
v_call: TRBV21-1
clone_size: .
d_call: .

cdr3_nt: TGTGCCAGCAGTTATGAGGGCCAGCCCCAGCATTTT
cdr3_aa: CASSYEGQPQHF
j_call: TRBJ1-5
v_call: TRBV12-3/TRBV12-4
clone_size: .
d_call: .

cdr3_nt: TGTGCCAGCAGCCCAGACTCCTCGAACATTCAGTACTTC
cdr3_aa: CASSPDSSNIQYF
j_call: TRBJ2-4
v_call: TRBV11-2
clone_size: .
d_call: .

cdr3_nt: TGTGCCAGCAGCCAAGGGCAGGGATATGGCTACACCTTC
cdr3_aa: CASSQGQGYGYTF
j_call: TRBJ1-2
v_call: TRBV4-2
clone_size: .
d_call: .

cdr3_nt: TGTGCCAGCAGCTTACCCGCTAACAGTGCAACTAATGAAAAACTGTTTTTT
cdr3_aa: CASSLPANSATNEKLFF
j_call: TRBJ1-4
v_call: TRBV7-8
clone_size: .
d_call: .

cdr3_nt: TGTGCCAGCAGCCAAGATGGGAGGTCATATTCACCCCTCCACTTT
cdr3_aa: CASSQDGRSYSPLHF
j_call: TRBJ1-6
v_call: TRBV14
clone_size: .
d_call: .

cdr3_nt: TGTGCCAGCAGTGGGGGAGACAGGGCTGCTTTCTTT
cdr3_aa: CASSGGDRAAFF
j_call: TRBJ1-1
v_call: TRBV2
clone_size: few
d_call: TRBD1

cdr3_nt: TGTGCCAGCAGCCAAGTTGTGGGAGAAGAGACCCAGTACTTC
cdr3_aa: CASSQVVGEETQYF
j_call: TRBJ2-5
v_call: TRBV3-1/TRBV3-2
clone_size: .
d_call: .

cdr3_nt: TGTGCCAGCAGTTCGGGACAGGGCGTCACTAACTATGGCTACACCTTC
cdr3_aa: CASSSGQGVTNYGYTF
j_call: TRBJ1-2
v_call: TRBV6-5
clone_size: once
d_call: TRBD1

cdr3_nt: TGCGCCAGCAGCTTGGTGCAGGGGGCAAAAGATACGCAGTATTTT
cdr3_aa: CASSLVQGAKDTQYF
j_call: TRBJ2-3
v_call: TRBV5-1
clone_size: .
d_call: TRBD1

cdr3_nt: TGTGCCAGTAGTAGAGGGGGCGAAAGTAACTACGAGCAGTACTTC
cdr3_aa: CASSRGGESNYEQYF
j_call: TRBJ2-7
v_call: TRBV19
clone_size: .
d_call: TRBD1